These T cell receptor beta chains were read from a single sample in a study of blood T cell repertoires in COVID-19. The protocol was immunoSEQ multiplex PCR, while the TCRdb copy is restricted to in-frame clones and leaves out a portion. The table has roughly 230,000 clones, 88% seen once; the top ten hold over 1.5%. Sequencing was done on a sample of peripheral blood. The source is a man aged 65 to 79 with acute or convalescent COVID-19. Both conserved end residues are part of each CDR3. The D gene is left open where the match is weak. For some rows the clone size is stated as once, few or many, or as a class when expanded; others skip it.

clone size,D gene,J gene,V gene,CDR3 protein
.,.,TRBJ2-5,TRBV2,CASSEARQGYVAQYF
.,.,TRBJ1-1,TRBV4-3,CASSQAPVPISEAFF
.,TRBD1,TRBJ1-1,TRBV28,CASFRTGVATEAFF
.,TRBD1,TRBJ1-3,TRBV9,CASSVGSGWTGNSGNTIYF
.,.,TRBJ1-5,TRBV10-1,CASRPYNQPQHF
.,.,TRBJ2-7,TRBV7-2,CASSLGYSSSEQYF
once,.,TRBJ2-7,TRBV14,CASSLISYEQYF
few,.,TRBJ1-2,TRBV30,CAWSHNADGYTF
.,.,TRBJ1-1,TRBV5-1,CASTQGHQLNTEAFF
.,TRBD2,TRBJ2-1,TRBV7-9,CASSRSGAGGIGEQFF
.,TRBD2,TRBJ2-1,TRBV10-2,CASSGGLAGGFSYNEQFF
.,.,TRBJ2-7,TRBV4-2,CASSQGGLSYEQYF
once,.,TRBJ2-2,TRBV19,CASNSKNTGELFF
.,TRBD2,TRBJ2-2,TRBV28,CASSFDGRAGELFF
.,.,TRBJ2-4,TRBV19,CASSIVGGGGKNIQYF
.,TRBD1,TRBJ1-4,TRBV7-9,CASSLLGGQGHEKLFF
.,.,TRBJ2-2,TRBV12-2,CASRHGTSGNTGELFF
once,TRBD2,TRBJ2-5,TRBV10-3,CAISTGRAETQYF
.,TRBD2,TRBJ2-7,TRBV6-5,CASRESLAGSYEQYF
once,TRBD2,TRBJ2-1,TRBV3-1/TRBV3-2,CASTPTSGRYNEQFF
.,.,TRBJ1-1,TRBV7-9,CASTPGTLTAQAFF
.,.,TRBJ2-2,TRBV11-1,CASSLAPSHPGWTGELFF
.,.,TRBJ1-1,TRBV6-2/TRBV6-3,CASSYDSMNTEAFF
.,TRBD2,TRBJ2-1,TRBV6-5,CASSHPLAGTEQFF
.,.,TRBJ2-6,TRBV7-2,CASTYGPGAGANVLTF
.,.,TRBJ1-1,TRBV7-9,CASSLVGDSEAFF
.,.,TRBJ1-6,TRBV5-6,CASGQYNSPLHF
.,.,TRBJ1-1,TRBV6-2/TRBV6-3,CASSYIAVQEAFF
.,TRBD2,TRBJ2-1,TRBV27,CASSLVGTSGKNEQFF
.,.,TRBJ1-5,TRBV4-2,CASSHHSGDPNQPQHF